This T cell receptor (beta chain) was retrieved from a study of Tregs in tolerant kidney transplant recipients. The assay was immunoSEQ multiplex PCR, and TCRdb's table has in-frame clones only and misses some. The sample includes nearly 15,000 clones. The nonmyeloablative bone marrow transplants came from related graft donors, with transient mixed chimerism. CD4+CD25+CD127- Tregs, CD4+CD25- non-Tregs, CD4 and CD8 cells were sorted. Its frequency marks this clone as medium-sized (0.01 to 0.1%). The read ends 3 residues early relative to the CDR3; the germline J gene fills the gap. The CDR3 runs to 16 residues. Germline-derived CDR1 and CDR2 are DFQATT and SNEGSKA (reference sequence). V shed 0 bases and J 5 bases; nucleotides not matched to a gene: 8.

The TCR originated in a human patient who received a combined kidney and bone marrow transplant. Some T cells may trace back to the graft donor. The chain combines TRBV20-1 with TRBJ2-5; 11 bases agree with TRBD2. Source: CD4+ T cells from blood (PBMCs), taken 12 months after the transplant. The covered CDR3 bases are TGCAGTGCTAGAGATGGTAGCGGGAGGGCGGGGGAGACC. Translation gives CSARDGSGRAGET. From start to end, the CDR3 is CSARDGSGRAGETQYF.